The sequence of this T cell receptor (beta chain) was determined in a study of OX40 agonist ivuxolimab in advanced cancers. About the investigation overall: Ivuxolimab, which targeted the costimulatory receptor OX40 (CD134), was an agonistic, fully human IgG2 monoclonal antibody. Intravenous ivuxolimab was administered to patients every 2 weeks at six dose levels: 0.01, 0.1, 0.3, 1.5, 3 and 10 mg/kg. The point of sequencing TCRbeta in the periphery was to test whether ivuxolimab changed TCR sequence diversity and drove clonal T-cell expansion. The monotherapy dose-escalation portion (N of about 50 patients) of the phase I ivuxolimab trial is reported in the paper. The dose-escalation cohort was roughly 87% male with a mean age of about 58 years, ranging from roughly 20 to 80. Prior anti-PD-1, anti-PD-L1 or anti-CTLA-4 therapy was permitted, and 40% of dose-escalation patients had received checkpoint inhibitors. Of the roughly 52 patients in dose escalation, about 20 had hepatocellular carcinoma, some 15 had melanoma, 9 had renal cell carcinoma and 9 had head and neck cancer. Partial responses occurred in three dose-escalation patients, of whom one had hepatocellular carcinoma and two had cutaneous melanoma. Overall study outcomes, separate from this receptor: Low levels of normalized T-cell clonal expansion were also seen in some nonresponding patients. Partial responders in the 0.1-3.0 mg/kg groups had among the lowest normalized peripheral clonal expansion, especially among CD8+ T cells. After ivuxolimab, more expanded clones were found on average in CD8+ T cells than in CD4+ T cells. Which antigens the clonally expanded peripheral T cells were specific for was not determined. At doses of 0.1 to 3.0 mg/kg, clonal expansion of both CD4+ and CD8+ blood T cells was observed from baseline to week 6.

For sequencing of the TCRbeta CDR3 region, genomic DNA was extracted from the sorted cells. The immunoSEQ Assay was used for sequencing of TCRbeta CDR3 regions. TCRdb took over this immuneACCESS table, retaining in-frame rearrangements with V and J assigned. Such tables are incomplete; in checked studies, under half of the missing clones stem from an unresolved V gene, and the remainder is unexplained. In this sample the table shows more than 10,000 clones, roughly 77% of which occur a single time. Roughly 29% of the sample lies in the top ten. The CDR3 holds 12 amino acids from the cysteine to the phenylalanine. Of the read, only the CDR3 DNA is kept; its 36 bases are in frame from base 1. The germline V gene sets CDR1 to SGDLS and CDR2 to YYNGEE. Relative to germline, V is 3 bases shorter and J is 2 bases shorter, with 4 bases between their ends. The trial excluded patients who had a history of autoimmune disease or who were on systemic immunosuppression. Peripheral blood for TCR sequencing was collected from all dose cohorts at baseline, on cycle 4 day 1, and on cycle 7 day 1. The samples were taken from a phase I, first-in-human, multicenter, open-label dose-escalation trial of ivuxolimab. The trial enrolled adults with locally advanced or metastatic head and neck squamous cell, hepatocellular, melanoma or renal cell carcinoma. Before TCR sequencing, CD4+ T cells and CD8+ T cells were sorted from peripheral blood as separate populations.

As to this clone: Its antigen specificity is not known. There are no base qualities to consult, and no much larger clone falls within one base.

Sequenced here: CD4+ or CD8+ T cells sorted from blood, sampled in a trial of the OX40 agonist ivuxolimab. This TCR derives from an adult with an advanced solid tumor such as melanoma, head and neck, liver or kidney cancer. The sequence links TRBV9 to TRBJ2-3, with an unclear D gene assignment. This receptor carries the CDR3 CASSGNTDTQYF. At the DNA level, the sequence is TGTGCCAGCAGCGGGAACACAGATACGCAGTATTTT.